The clone carrying this T cell receptor (beta chain) occurred a few times. The CDR3 contains 14 residues. V was clipped by 4 bases and J by 1 base, with 11 bases between them. Germline CDR1 SGHRS, CDR2 YFSETQ. RNA transcripts were the source from which TCR beta CDR3 regions were amplified. RT-PCR in the first round used HTBI primers; a second-round multiplex PCR followed. From the multiplex PCR reads, TCRdb called clonotypes with MiXCR, one entry per CDR3 protein. The repertoire consists of roughly 400,000 distinct CDR3 sequences, with approximately 17% occurring once and the leading ten covering roughly 2.4%. This entry belongs to a study of Graves' ophthalmopathy and Graves' hyperthyroidism.

Input material: peripheral blood. The rearrangement links TRBV5-1 to TRBJ2-5; tentatively, D is TRBD1 or TRBD2 (5 bases each). This clonotype was sampled from an adult woman with stable Graves' hyperthyroidism. The CDR3 DNA reads as TGCGCCAGCAGCCTGGGACCTAGCCAAGAGACCCAGTACTTC. Encoded protein: CASSLGPSQETQYF.